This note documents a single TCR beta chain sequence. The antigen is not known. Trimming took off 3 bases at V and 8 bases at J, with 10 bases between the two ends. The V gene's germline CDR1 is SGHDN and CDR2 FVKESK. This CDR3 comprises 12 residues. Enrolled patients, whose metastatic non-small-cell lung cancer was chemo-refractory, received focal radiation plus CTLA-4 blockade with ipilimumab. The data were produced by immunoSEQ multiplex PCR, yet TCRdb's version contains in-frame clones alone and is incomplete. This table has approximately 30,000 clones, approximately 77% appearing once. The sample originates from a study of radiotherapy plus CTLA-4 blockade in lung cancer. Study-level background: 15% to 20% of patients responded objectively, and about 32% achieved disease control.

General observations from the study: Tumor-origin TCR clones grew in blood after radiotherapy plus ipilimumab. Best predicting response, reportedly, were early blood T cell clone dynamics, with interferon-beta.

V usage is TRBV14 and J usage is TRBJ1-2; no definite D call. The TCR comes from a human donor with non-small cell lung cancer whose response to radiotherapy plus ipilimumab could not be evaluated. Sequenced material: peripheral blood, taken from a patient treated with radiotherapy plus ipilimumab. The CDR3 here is CASSQSEAGYTF. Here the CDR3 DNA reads TGTGCCAGCAGCCAGTCGGAGGCGGGCTACACCTTC. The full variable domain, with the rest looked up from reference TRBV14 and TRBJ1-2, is EAGVTQFPSHSVIEKGQTVTLRCDPISGHDNLYWYRRVMGKEIKFLLHFVKESKQDESGMPNNRFLAERTGGTYSTLKVQPAELEDSGVYFCASSQSEAGYTFGSGTRLTVV.